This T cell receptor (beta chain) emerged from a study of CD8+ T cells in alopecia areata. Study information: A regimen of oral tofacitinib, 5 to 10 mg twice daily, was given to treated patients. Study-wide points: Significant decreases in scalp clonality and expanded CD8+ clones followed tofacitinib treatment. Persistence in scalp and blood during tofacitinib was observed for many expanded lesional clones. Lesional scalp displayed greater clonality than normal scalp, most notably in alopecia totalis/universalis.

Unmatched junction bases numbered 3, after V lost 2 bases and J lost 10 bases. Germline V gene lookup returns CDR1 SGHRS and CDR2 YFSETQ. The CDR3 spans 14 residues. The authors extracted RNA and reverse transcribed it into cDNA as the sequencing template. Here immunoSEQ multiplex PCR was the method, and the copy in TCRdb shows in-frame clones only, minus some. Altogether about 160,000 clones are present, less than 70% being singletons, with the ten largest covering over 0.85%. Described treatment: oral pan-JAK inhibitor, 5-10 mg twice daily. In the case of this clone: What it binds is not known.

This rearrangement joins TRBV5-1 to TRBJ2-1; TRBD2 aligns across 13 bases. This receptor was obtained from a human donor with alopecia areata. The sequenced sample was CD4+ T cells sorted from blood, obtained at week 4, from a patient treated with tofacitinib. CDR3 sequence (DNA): TGCGCCAGCAGCTTTCGGACTAGCGGGGGAGAGCAGTTCTTC. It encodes CASSFRTSGGEQFF.